These 29 T cell receptor beta chains came from one sample sequenced in a study of blood T cell repertoires in COVID-19. This table comes from immunoSEQ multiplex PCR, and its TCRdb copy is limited to in-frame clones, with some not included. The sample lists approximately 130,000 clones, 87% seen once, with 2% to 2.5% in the top ten. Sequencing was carried out using peripheral blood. The receptors here all came from a woman between 45 and 60 years old with acute or convalescent COVID-19.

This clone came up a few times. V usage is TRBV10-3 and J usage is TRBJ2-3, with TRBD2 as a possible D gene (5 bases). Looked up from germline, CDR1 is ENHRY and CDR2 is SYGVKD. V was clipped by 4 bases and J by 3 bases, with 8 bases between them. This CDR3 comprises 13 residues. CDR3 amino acids: CAISVGGTDTQYF. CDR3 nucleotide sequence: TGTGCCATCAGTGTCGGCGGGACAGATACGCAGTATTTT.

J is TRBJ2-5 and V is TRBV5-4; TRBD2 aligns across 12 bases. CDR3 length: 15 amino acids. Germline V gives CDR1 SGHNT, CDR2 YYREEE (reference sequence). The J segment lost 5 bases and the V segment lost 3 bases, leaving 5 bases of the junction unmatched. The CDR3 is CASSSLAGGRETQYF. DNA of the CDR3: TGTGCCAGCAGCTCTCTAGCGGGAGGGCGGGAGACCCAGTACTTC.

The chain combines TRBV15 with TRBJ2-2, with no clear D. There are 13 residues in the CDR3. V shed 1 base and J shed 5 bases, with 5 bases lying between them. Germline CDR1 and CDR2: LNHNV and YYDKDF (reference sequence). The CDR3 protein is CATSRVVTGELFF. The CDR3 nucleotides are TGTGCCACCAGCAGAGTAGTAACCGGGGAGCTGTTTTTT.

The J gene is TRBJ2-7, the V gene TRBV19; TRBD1 aligns across 12 bases. Germline values: CDR1 LNHDA, CDR2 SQIVND (reference sequence). This CDR3 has 14 amino acids. The V and J ends lost 3 bases and 4 bases, in that order; junction bases with no gene match: 1. For the CDR3, the DNA is TGTGCCAGTAGTATGGGACAGGGGGCGTACGAGCAGTACTTC. Translating it yields CASSMGQGAYEQYF.

The chain carries TRBV6-6 and TRBJ1-5, with D possibly matching TRBD1 (5 bases). The CDR3 consists of 16 residues. CDR1 MNHNY and CDR2 SVGAGI come from the germline V gene (reference sequence). The ends were cut back, 4 bases at V and 5 bases at J, with 18 bases in the middle. The CDR3 protein is CASSSGRGLAHQPQHF. Written as DNA, the CDR3 is TGTGCCAGCAGTTCCGGACGGGGGTTAGCCCATCAGCCCCAGCATTTT.

As regards this clone: One end of the junction is discordant with germline, which a read error may explain. The chain uses TRBV14 and TRBJ1-2; tentative D call: TRBD1 (5 bases). The CDR3 sequence is 12 residues long. CDR1 and CDR2 (germline): SGHDN, FVKESK. In DNA form, the CDR3 reads TGTGCCAGCAGCCGTATTCTGGGAGGGACCTCCTTC. This gives the protein CASSRILGGTSF.

This chain uses TRBV27 with TRBJ2-5, with 14 bases lining up with TRBD2. Trimming cost V 3 bases and J 4 bases; bases outside gene matches: 10. The CDR3 has 18 amino acids. Germline V CDR1 and CDR2: MNHEY, SMNVEV (reference sequence). Written as DNA, the CDR3 is TGTGCCAGCAGTTTGCGGCCCGGGACTAGCGGGAGAGGAGAGACCCAGTACTTC. Translating it yields CASSLRPGTSGRGETQYF.

The chain uses TRBV29-1 and TRBJ2-1, with 11 nucleotides matching TRBD2. This CDR3 contains 13 residues. V dropped 4 bases and J dropped 7; count of bases not matched to a gene: 3. CDR1 is SQVTM and CDR2 is ANQGSEA in the germline V gene. Here the CDR3 reads CSVVPSGRNEQFF. CDR3 nucleotide sequence: TGCAGCGTTGTCCCTAGCGGGAGGAATGAGCAGTTCTTC.

This clone was seen more than once but under ten times. V is TRBV6-1 and J is TRBJ1-4; a possible D gene is TRBD1 (5 bases). Trimming left V 2 bases short and J 7 bases short, with 11 bases between. Looked up from germline, CDR1 is MNHNS and CDR2 is SASEGT. The CDR3 extends over 14 amino acids. The DNA for the CDR3 is TGTGCCAGCAGTGAATCAGGGTTGGGTGAAAAACTGTTTTTT. Amino acids: CASSESGLGEKLFF.

The chain is built from TRBV24-1 and TRBJ1-2; the match to TRBD1 covers 7 bases. CDR1 is KGHDR, CDR2 SFDVKD, per germline. The V segment lost 9 bases and the J segment 8 bases; nucleotides outside the gene matches: 8. The CDR3 sequence is 12 residues long. The CDR3 sequence is CATGDRTRGYTF. The CDR3 nucleotides read TGTGCCACCGGGGACAGAACGCGGGGCTACACCTTC.

The chain has TRBV27 and TRBJ1-1, with D unresolved. The CDR3 has 13 amino acids. V was shortened by 10 bases and J by 0 bases, with 12 bases between the two germline ends. Germline loops: CDR1 MNHEY, CDR2 SMNVEV (reference sequence). The CDR3 bases are TGTGCCACCGGCGGGTTAATGAACACTGAAGCTTTCTTT. It yields the protein CATGGLMNTEAFF.

The gene calls are TRBV29-1 and TRBJ2-3; D remains unclear. The CDR3 covers 14 residues. In germline, CDR1 is SQVTM, CDR2 ANQGSEA. V was clipped by 7 bases and J by 4 bases, with 18 bases between them. The CDR3 DNA is TGCAGCGCTCACGAGCGTACCCCCGCAGATACGCAGTATTTT. Encoded protein: CSAHERTPADTQYF.

The rearrangement links TRBV4-1 to TRBJ2-7; 9 nucleotides align to TRBD2. CDR1 MGHRA and CDR2 YSYEKL come from the germline V gene. The CDR3 contains 15 residues. After removal of 1 base from V and 2 bases from J, the junction contained 3 bases not matched to a gene. The DNA for the CDR3 is TGCGCCAGCAGCCAAGGACTAGCGGCACCCTACGAGCAGTACTTC. Amino acid sequence: CASSQGLAAPYEQYF.

The rearrangement joins TRBV11-2 to TRBJ1-4; possible D gene TRBD1, 6 bases. V was pared by 6 bases and J by 8 bases, with 16 bases between. The germline gives CDR1 SGHAT, CDR2 FQNNGV. This CDR3 comprises 14 residues. CDR3 bases: TGTGCCAGCAGACGGACCGGGACACCAGAAAAACTGTTTTTT. It is translated as CASRRTGTPEKLFF.

CDR3 region: CARGTGLTQPQHF. CDR3 DNA: TGTGCCAGAGGGACAGGTCTTACCCAGCCCCAGCATTTT. The rearrangement links TRBV6-5 to TRBJ1-5, with 8 positions matching TRBD1. V lost 9 bases, J lost 7 bases, and 8 bases stayed unmatched. The germline V gene has CDR1 MNHEY and CDR2 SVGAGI. The CDR3 loop spans 13 amino acids.

This clone is medium-sized in the sample. The chain employs TRBV5-6 and TRBJ2-3, with TRBD1 matching 7 bases. CDR1 is SGHDT and CDR2 is YYEEEE in the germline V gene. The CDR3 is 14 amino acids. V lost 2 bases and J lost 6; bases outside the gene matches: 6. The CDR3 DNA is TGTGCCAGCAGCTTCTGGACAGGACCCGATACGCAGTATTTT. As protein: CASSFWTGPDTQYF.

V is TRBV5-4 and J is TRBJ2-7; TRBD1 agrees at 7 bases. V lost 5 bases and J lost 6; bases outside the gene matches: 8. Germline V lookup: CDR1 SGHNT, CDR2 YYREEE (reference sequence). CDR3 size: 13 residues. This CDR3 reads CASSRGQPLEQYF. The CDR3 nucleotides are TGTGCCAGCAGTAGGGGACAGCCCCTCGAGCAGTACTTC.

The rearrangement uses TRBV7-3 and TRBJ2-3; TRBD1 agrees at 7 bases. Germline CDR1 and CDR2: SGHTA and FQGTGA. The V segment lost 3 bases and the J segment 8 bases; nucleotides outside the gene matches: 2. The CDR3 is 12 residues long. The CDR3 spells CASSFSGGTQYF. CDR3 sequence (DNA): TGTGCCAGCAGCTTTTCAGGGGGTACGCAGTATTTT.

This rearrangement joins TRBV21-1 to TRBJ1-1; the table's TRBD1 call for D was not verified on the DNA. TRBV21-1 is a recognized pseudogene. The CDR3 consists of 15 residues. CDR3 sequence reads: CASSKDRDSHTEAFF. The CDR3 bases are TGTGCCAGCAGCAAAGACCGGGACAGTCACACTGAAGCTTTCTTT.

The chain carries TRBV3-1 (or the pseudogene TRBV3-2) and TRBJ2-2; maybe TRBD2 (6 bases). The V end was cut by 0 bases, the J end by 6 bases, with 17 bases between. This CDR3 comprises 17 residues. Germline CDR1 and CDR2: LGHDT and YNNKEL (reference sequence). The CDR3 loop is CASSQDRAGLHAGELFF. The CDR3, as DNA: TGTGCCAGCAGCCAAGATCGGGCGGGGTTACACGCCGGGGAGCTGTTTTTT.

This chain uses TRBV21-1 with TRBJ1-2. TRBV21-1 is classified as a pseudogene. This CDR3 has 15 amino acids. This CDR3 is CASSLDPWRAYGYTF. CDR3 bases: TGTGCCAGCAGCCTAGACCCTTGGAGGGCCTATGGCTACACCTTC.

The chain has TRBV18 and TRBJ1-1; possible D gene TRBD1, 5 bases. V was pared by 0 bases and J by 5 bases, with 22 bases between. The CDR3 is made up of 18 amino acids. Germline CDR1 and CDR2: KGHSH and LQKENI. Here the CDR3 reads CASSPPGYMGGTGTEAFF. CDR3 DNA sequence: TGTGCCAGCTCACCACCGGGCTATATGGGAGGGACGGGGACTGAAGCTTTCTTT.

This chain joins TRBV21-1 and TRBJ1-4; TRBD1, the table's D call, lacks a check against the DNA. TRBV21-1 is given as a pseudogene. The CDR3 runs to 19 residues. The CDR3: CASSNLPDRPITTNEKLFF. CDR3 DNA sequence: TGTGCCAGCAGCAATTTACCTGACAGGCCGATTACAACTAATGAAAAACTGTTTTTT.

The J gene is TRBJ2-2, the V gene TRBV7-2, with 9 bases matching TRBD2. V trimming: 4 bases; J trimming: 5 bases; junction bases outside the gene matches: 11. The CDR3 contains 17 residues. Germline CDR1 and CDR2: SGHTA and FQGNSA. CDR3 protein: CASSWGRGGARTGELFF. For the CDR3, the DNA is TGTGCCAGCAGCTGGGGACGCGGGGGGGCCAGGACCGGGGAGCTGTTTTTT.

The CDR3: CASSLGDNLSNQPQHF. CDR3 nucleotides: TGTGCCAGCAGCTTAGGGGACAACCTTAGCAATCAGCCCCAGCATTTT. This chain connects TRBV7-2 to TRBJ1-5; TRBD1 is a possible D gene (6 bases). From germline, CDR1 is SGHTA and CDR2 FQGNSA. Trimming shortened V by 1 base and J by 0 bases, and 10 bases separated the two germline ends. This CDR3 has 16 residues.

This clone was seen just once. The chain employs TRBV19 and TRBJ2-5; the match to TRBD2 covers 7 bases. The ends lost 4 bases at V and 6 bases at J; junction bases unmatched: 8. CDR3 size: 14 residues. From germline, CDR1 is LNHDA and CDR2 SQIVND (reference sequence). The DNA for the CDR3 is TGTGCCAGTAGTACCTGGGAGGGGACGAAGACCCAGTACTTC. Amino acid sequence: CASSTWEGTKTQYF.

This rearrangement joins TRBV20-1 to TRBJ1-2; D unresolved. V lost 6 bases, J lost 4 bases, and 9 bases lay in between. The CDR3 is 11 amino acids. Germline CDR1 and CDR2: DFQATT and SNEGSKA (reference sequence). CDR3 residues: CSAKTSYGYTF. For the CDR3, the DNA is TGCAGTGCCAAGACAAGCTATGGCTACACCTTC.

V usage is TRBV19 and J usage is TRBJ2-1; 9 bases fit TRBD1. The CDR3 consists of 15 residues. The V segment lost 2 bases and the J segment 9 bases; nucleotides outside the gene matches: 8. Germline V CDR1 and CDR2: LNHDA, SQIVND (reference sequence). CDR3 protein: CASSILGTGNGEQFF. CDR3 coding DNA: TGTGCCAGTAGTATACTGGGGACAGGGAACGGTGAGCAGTTCTTC.

This chain connects TRBV5-1 to TRBJ2-3; TRBD2 agrees at 7 bases. CDR1 SGHRS and CDR2 YFSETQ come from the germline V gene. The ends lost 5 bases at V and 1 base at J; junction bases unmatched: 7. The CDR3 runs 15 residues. The CDR3 DNA reads as TGCGCCAGCAGGGAAGGGGCGGGGGGCACAGATACGCAGTATTTT. This translates into CASREGAGGTDTQYF.